These 16 T cell receptor beta chains came from one sample sequenced in a study of neurological immune-mediated disorders. Time point given: longitudinal time-point 3. In TCRdb, the 5' RACE reads were re-called with MiXCR into one record per CDR3 protein. Here the sample spans about 45,000 distinct CDR3 sequences, 13% being singletons. Sequenced: PBMCs. Receptors were obtained from a man aged 25 to 40 in good health.

This clonotype was picked up many times. The chain combines TRBV7-9 with TRBJ2-5, with D possibly called TRBD1 or TRBD2 (7 bases each). CDR3 length: 14 residues. Trimming stripped 5 bases from V and 2 bases from J, with 12 bases between. Germline V CDR1 and CDR2: SEHNR, FQNEAQ (reference sequence). The CDR3 DNA reads TGTGCCAGCAGCCCCCAGGGGGGGCAAGAGACCCAGTACTTC. It yields the protein CASSPQGGQETQYF.

This clonotype was detected ten times or more. This sequence joins TRBV4-1 and TRBJ2-6; D gene ambiguous. The CDR3 length is 11 residues. V lost 7 bases to trimming and J lost 8 bases, with 6 bases between them. Germline-derived CDR1 and CDR2 are MGHRA and YSYEKL. CDR3 loop: CASKGSNVLTF. The CDR3 nucleotides are TGCGCCAGCAAAGGTTCCAACGTCCTGACTTTC.

This chain connects TRBV20-1 to TRBJ2-3, with TRBD2 identical over 7 bases. The CDR3 extends over 14 amino acids. CDR1 and CDR2 from the germline V gene are DFQATT and SNEGSKA (reference sequence). V shed 6 bases, J shed 5 bases, and the junction held 11 bases outside the gene matches. CDR3 sequence (DNA): TGCAGTGCCCCATTAGCGGGCGCCATAGATACGCAGTATTTT. Encoded protein: CSAPLAGAIDTQYF.

This clonotype was picked up many times. This rearrangement joins TRBV7-8 to TRBJ2-2; D is tentatively TRBD1 or TRBD2 (6 bases each). In germline, CDR1 is SGHVS, CDR2 FQNEAQ. The V end lost 7 bases, the J end lost 7 bases, and 16 bases lay between the germline ends. The CDR3 runs to 14 residues. The CDR3 DNA follows: TGTGCCAGCATCTCGGGCAGGGGAGGCGGGGAGCTGTTTTTT. Translated: CASISGRGGGELFF. The whole variable domain, filled in from reference TRBV7-8 and TRBJ2-2, reads GAGVSQSPRYKVAKRGQDVALRCDPISGHVSLFWYQQALGQGPEFLTYFQNEAQLDKSGLPSDRFFAERPEGSVSTLKIQRTQQEDSAVYLCASISGRGGGELFFGEGSRLTVL.

Concerning this clonotype: Germline is not matched at one junction end, which may reflect a read error. This rearrangement joins TRBV5-1 to TRBJ2-7; the match to TRBD2 covers 11 bases. This CDR3 is 15 amino acids long. Germline V gives CDR1 SGHRS, CDR2 YFSETQ. The CDR3 DNA follows: TGCGCCAGCAGCGTGGGACTAGCGGACCCCTACGAGCATTACTTC. This sequence encodes CASSVGLADPYEHYF.

At least ten counts were recorded for this clonotype. The chain links TRBV20-1 to TRBJ1-5; possible D gene TRBD1, 6 bases. The V end lost 7 bases, the J end lost 3 bases, and 16 bases lay between the germline ends. CDR3 size: 14 residues. CDR1 and CDR2 (germline): DFQATT, SNEGSKA (reference sequence). CDR3 nucleotide sequence: TGCAGTGTGGAGGCAGGGGAGGCCAATCAGCCCCAGCATTTT. Its protein is CSVEAGEANQPQHF.

There are many counts of this clonotype. This sequence joins TRBV12-3 or TRBV12-4 and TRBJ2-1; D unresolved. V lost 5 bases and J 9 bases, leaving 5 bases between the germline ends. The CDR3 has 10 amino acids. The CDR3 sequence is CASSRTEQFF. The CDR3 nucleotides are TGTGCCAGCAGTCGAACTGAGCAGTTCTTC.

This clonotype was detected ten times or more. The V and J genes are TRBV28 and TRBJ2-2, with D unresolved. The CDR3 consists of 14 residues. Trimming shortened V by 3 bases and J by 4 bases, and 9 bases separated the two germline ends. Looked up from germline, CDR1 is MDHEN and CDR2 is SYDVKM. The CDR3 bases are TGTGCCAGCAGTTTCCCCAGCCGCACCGGGGAGCTGTTTTTT. Translating gives CASSFPSRTGELFF.

This clonotype has ten or more counts. The V gene is TRBV10-3, the J gene TRBJ2-7; 8 bases are shared with TRBD1. CDR1 and CDR2 (germline): ENHRY, SYGVKD. Trimming at V came to 7 bases and at J to 5 bases, leaving 4 bases not matched to a gene. The CDR3 totals 12 residues. The DNA of the CDR3 is TGTGCCATCACCCCAGGGGGCGACGAGCAGTACTTC. Its protein product is CAITPGGDEQYF.

This clonotype occurred many times. The chain carries TRBV5-6 and TRBJ2-1, with TRBD2 identical over 8 bases. The trim removed 0 bases at V and 8 bases at J, leaving 13 bases unmatched. The germline V gene encodes CDR1 SGHDT and CDR2 YYEEEE. The CDR3 runs 17 residues. This CDR3 reads CASSLEGREGRMDEQFF. As DNA, the CDR3 is TGTGCCAGCAGCTTGGAGGGTCGGGAGGGCCGAATGGATGAGCAGTTCTTC.

This clonotype was seen repeatedly, ten times or more. The chain has TRBV20-1 and TRBJ1-1; 7 nucleotides match TRBD1. V shed 0 bases and J 5 bases; nucleotides not matched to a gene: 6. The germline CDR1 and CDR2 sequences are DFQATT and SNEGSKA (reference sequence). CDR3 length: 14 residues. The CDR3 bases are TGCAGTGCTAGAGAGAACGACAGGGATACTGAAGCTTTCTTT. It translates to CSARENDRDTEAFF.

The rearrangement uses TRBV20-1 and TRBJ2-3; 14 bases fit TRBD2. CDR3 length: 15 amino acids. Germline CDR1 reads DFQATT; CDR2 reads SNEGSKA (reference sequence). Germline trimming cut 6 bases from V and 4 bases from J; bases unmatched to any gene: 6. The CDR3 spells CSAIPTSGGADTQYF. The CDR3 bases are TGCAGTGCAATACCGACTAGCGGGGGGGCAGATACGCAGTATTTT.

In its sample, this clonotype was seen many times. The rearrangement uses TRBV24-1 and TRBJ2-1; TRBD2 matches at 12 bases. Germline V gene sequence: CDR1 KGHDR, CDR2 SFDVKD. The trim removed 9 bases at V and 10 bases at J, leaving 6 bases unmatched. The CDR3 totals 13 residues. For the CDR3, the DNA is TGTGCCACCGAGACTAGCGGGAGATACGAGCAGTTCTTC. Translation gives CATETSGRYEQFF.

This clonotype was counted at least ten times. The V gene is TRBV27, the J gene TRBJ2-3; no reliable D call. In germline, CDR1 is MNHEY, CDR2 SMNVEV (reference sequence). The CDR3 is 13 residues long. Between the trimmed V and J ends, which lost 4 bases and 0 bases, there was a span of 5 bases. CDR3 DNA: TGTGCCAGCAGTTCCCCTAGCACAGATACGCAGTATTTT. This encodes CASSSPSTDTQYF.

This clonotype was recorded many times. The CDR3 DNA is TGCGCCAGCAGCAGGAACGGTGGCAGAGGCTTTAGCGAGCAGTACTTC. Translated, it gives CASSRNGGRGFSEQYF. J is TRBJ2-7 and V is TRBV5-1; D is uncertain. Per germline, CDR1 SGHRS and CDR2 YFSETQ. V gave up 4 bases and J gave up 6 bases, with 23 bases separating them. The CDR3 runs 16 residues.

For this clonotype: Since a much larger clone is just one base distant, this may be a read error. The rearrangement joins TRBV20-1 to TRBJ2-1; 7 bases match TRBD2. The trim removed 6 bases at V and 0 bases at J, leaving 17 bases unmatched. The CDR3 has 18 amino acids. Looked up from germline, CDR1 is DFQATT and CDR2 is SNEGSKA (reference sequence). The CDR3 loop is CSAPAPAGYLSSYNEQFF. The CDR3 region has the DNA TGCAGTGCCCCCGCCCCAGCGGGATATTTGAGCTCCTACAATGAGCAGTTCTTC.